Presented here are 4 T cell receptor beta chains from one specimen sequenced in a study of shared clonotypes between healthy human individuals. Method: immunoSEQ multiplex PCR; TCRdb's copy keeps in-frame clones and lacks some. The sample yields nearly 2 million clones, about 95% seen once. Naive CD8 populations comprised CD45RO-negative cells positively selected for CCR7, excluding terminally differentiated effector memory CD45RA+ cells. The sample was naive CD8+ T cells sorted from blood. These TCRs come from a man in his late teens or twenties in good health.

The rearrangement joins TRBV6-1 to TRBJ2-3; 14 positions agree with TRBD2. The CDR3 covers 15 residues. Germline V gives CDR1 MNHNS, CDR2 SASEGT. Germline trimming cut 6 bases from V and 4 bases from J; bases unmatched to any gene: 3. The CDR3 here is CASRGLAGVPDTQYF. In nucleotides, the CDR3 is TGTGCCAGCAGGGGACTAGCGGGAGTGCCAGATACGCAGTATTTT.

This chain joins TRBV25-1 and TRBJ2-1, with TRBD2 matching over 9 bases. The CDR3 has 15 residues. J gave up 4 bases and V 7 bases, and 8 bases lay outside the gene matches. Germline lookup yields CDR1 MGHDK and CDR2 SYGVNS. CDR3 nucleotide sequence: TGTGCCAGCACTCCCCTAGCGGGGTCGTACAATGAGCAGTTCTTC. Its translation: CASTPLAGSYNEQFF.

V usage is TRBV10-3 and J usage is TRBJ1-5; 8 bases are shared with TRBD1. After removal of 10 bases from V and 6 bases from J, the junction contained 8 bases not matched to a gene. The CDR3 has 13 residues. Germline V lookup: CDR1 ENHRY, CDR2 SYGVKD. The CDR3 here is CATLDRGGQPQHF. CDR3 bases: TGTGCCACGCTAGACAGGGGCGGTCAGCCCCAGCATTTT.

V and J are TRBV10-3 and TRBJ1-2; no reliable D call. The CDR3 length is 14 residues. Trimming removed 4 bases at V and 3 bases at J, with 12 bases between. Germline V gene sequence: CDR1 ENHRY, CDR2 SYGVKD. The CDR3 nucleotides are TGTGCCATCAGTGTAGAGGTTGGGCACTATGGCTACACCTTC. Its protein product is CAISVEVGHYGYTF.